The T cell receptor beta chain described here comes from a study of chemoradiotherapy in HPV16-positive cancers. Sequencing used immunoSEQ multiplex PCR; TCRdb keeps in-frame clones, though not all of them. Of 7,000 to 7,500 clones listed, roughly nine tenths were seen once; the top ten hold more than 2%. The germline V gene has CDR1 SGHRS and CDR2 YFSETQ. J gave up 2 bases and V 7 bases, and 11 bases lay outside the gene matches. CDR3 length equals 17 residues. The receptor was derived from a human donor with HPV-associated anogenital cancer. Source: tumor tissue, taken from a patient who underwent chemoradiotherapy. This chain links TRBV5-1 with TRBJ2-2, with 10 bases identical to TRBD2. The CDR3: CASRYGLAEPNTGELFF. In DNA, the CDR3 is TGCGCCAGCCGCTACGGACTAGCGGAACCCAACACCGGGGAGCTGTTTTTT.